The 6 T cell receptor beta chains below all came from one sample that was sequenced in a study of TIL therapy for anti-PD-1-resistant metastatic lung cancer. This was the immunoSEQ v3 assay. Using immunoSEQ multiplex PCR, the repertoire was profiled, and TCRdb retains in-frame clones only, with some absent. The data show tens of thousands of clones, 80% to 90% seen once. Time point specified: pre-treatment sample, taken before nivolumab and TIL therapy. This sample comprised blood, obtained at baseline. Source of these receptors: a person aged 25 to 85 with non-small cell lung cancer.

The chain recombines TRBV7-2 with TRBJ2-5; D is possibly TRBD1 (6 bases). The CDR3 contains 15 residues. CDR1 is SGHTA, CDR2 FQGNSA, per germline. V was pared by 4 bases and J by 1 base, with 13 bases between. The chain's CDR3 is CASSYPGHPQETQYF. The CDR3 region has the DNA TGTGCCAGCAGCTACCCGGGACATCCCCAAGAGACCCAGTACTTC.

The rearrangement uses TRBV6-5 and TRBJ1-3, with 7 bases matching TRBD1. Germline CDR1 is MNHEY and CDR2 is SVGAGI. CDR3 length equals 14 residues. With V trimmed by 6 bases and J by 0 bases, 2 bases remained unmatched. The chain's CDR3 is CASRTGASGNTIYF. In DNA, the CDR3 is TGTGCCAGCAGAACAGGGGCCTCTGGAAACACCATATATTTT.

The chain joins TRBV30 to TRBJ2-5; D possibly corresponds to TRBD2 (7 bases). This CDR3 is built from 13 residues. Germline V lookup: CDR1 GTSNPN, CDR2 SVGIG (reference sequence). The V and J ends lost 3 bases and 7 bases respectively, with 15 bases between them. The CDR3 coding sequence is TGTGCCTGGAGGCTAGGGGGAGGGGGGACCCAGTACTTC. Translated: CAWRLGGGGTQYF.

In DNA form, the CDR3 reads TGTGCCAGCAGCCTTAGGGGCGCCTACGAGCAGTACTTC. It encodes CASSLRGAYEQYF. The gene calls are TRBV13 and TRBJ2-7; the D gene is possibly TRBD1 (5 bases). The V end lost 5 bases, the J end lost 2 bases, and 10 bases lay between the germline ends. The CDR3 runs to 13 residues. Germline assignment: CDR1 PRHDT and CDR2 FYEKMQ (reference sequence).

V and J are TRBV5-1 and TRBJ2-7; 8 bases are a match to TRBD2. This CDR3 comprises 15 residues. V was pared by 4 bases and J by 3 bases, with 9 bases of the junction left unmatched. Per the germline V gene, CDR1 is SGHRS and CDR2 is YFSETQ. The CDR3 is CASSLAGGMVYEQYF. CDR3 sequence (DNA): TGCGCCAGCAGCCTCGCGGGAGGCATGGTCTACGAGCAGTACTTC.

This chain joins TRBV6-5 and TRBJ2-1; D gene uncertain. V lost 2 bases and J 4 bases, leaving 6 bases between the germline ends. The CDR3 totals 13 residues. In germline, CDR1 is MNHEY, CDR2 SVGAGI. The CDR3 protein is CASSYNRYNEQFF. CDR3 nucleotide sequence: TGTGCCAGCAGTTACAACAGATACAATGAGCAGTTCTTC.